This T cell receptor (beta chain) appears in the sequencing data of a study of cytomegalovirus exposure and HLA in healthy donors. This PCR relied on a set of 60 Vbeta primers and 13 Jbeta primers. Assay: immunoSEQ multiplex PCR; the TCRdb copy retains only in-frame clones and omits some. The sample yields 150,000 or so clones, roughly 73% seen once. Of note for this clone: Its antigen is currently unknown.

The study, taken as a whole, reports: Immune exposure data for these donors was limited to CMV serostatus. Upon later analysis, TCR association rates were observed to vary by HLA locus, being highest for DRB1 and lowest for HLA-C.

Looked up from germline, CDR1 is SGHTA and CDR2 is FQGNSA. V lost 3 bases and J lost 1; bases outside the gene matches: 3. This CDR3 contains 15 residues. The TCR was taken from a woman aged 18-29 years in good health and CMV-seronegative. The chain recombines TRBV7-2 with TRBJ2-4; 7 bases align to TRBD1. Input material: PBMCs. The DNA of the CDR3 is TGTGCCAGCAGCTTTACAGGGGATGCCAAAAACATTCAGTACTTC. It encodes CASSFTGDAKNIQYF.